The 5 T cell receptor beta chains below all came from one sample that was sequenced in a study of blood T cell repertoires in COVID-19. Profiled with immunoSEQ multiplex PCR; TCRdb holds only in-frame clones, not every one. Of about 29,000 clones in the sample, roughly nine tenths were seen once. The sequencing sample was made of peripheral blood. The source of these receptors is a human donor with active COVID-19. The donor label of this sample is uncertain.

CDR3 loop: CASSQGVLGRRFF. CDR3 nucleotides: TGTGCCAGCAGCCAAGGTGTTCTCGGGAGAAGGTTCTTC. This chain uses TRBV3-1 (or the pseudogene TRBV3-2) with TRBJ2-1; D may be TRBD2 (6 bases). The CDR3 loop spans 13 amino acids. Germline V gene lookup returns CDR1 LGHDT and CDR2 YNNKEL (reference sequence). The ends were cut back, 1 base at V and 15 bases at J, with 16 bases in the middle.

This chain links TRBV15 with TRBJ2-4, with TRBD1 as a possible D gene (5 bases). This CDR3 region has 16 residues. Trimming took 4 bases from V and 3 from J, leaving 16 bases between them. Germline CDR1 reads LNHNV; CDR2 reads YYDKDF (reference sequence). The CDR3 here is CATSNQGHVDKNIQYF. CDR3 sequence (DNA): TGTGCCACCAGCAACCAGGGTCATGTTGACAAAAACATTCAGTACTTC.

In its sample, this clone was seen a few times. This chain links TRBV6-5 with TRBJ1-2, with D unresolved. Trimming removed 4 bases from V and 0 bases from J, with 6 bases in between. The germline V gene has CDR1 MNHEY and CDR2 SVGAGI. The CDR3 covers 13 residues. The CDR3 DNA is TGTGCCAGCAGTTCCCTATCTAACTATGGCTACACCTTC. Encoded protein: CASSSLSNYGYTF.

The rearrangement links TRBV5-1 to TRBJ2-5; D may be TRBD1 (6 bases). Germline assignment: CDR1 SGHRS and CDR2 YFSETQ. V was trimmed by 4 bases and J by 3 bases, leaving 13 bases between them. This CDR3 is built from 14 residues. The DNA for the CDR3 is TGCGCCAGCAGCGGAATGACAGGAGAAGAGACCCAGTACTTC. Translating it yields CASSGMTGEETQYF.

This clone turned up a few times. The V gene is TRBV11-2, the J gene TRBJ1-3; D is possibly TRBD1 (5 bases). V lost 0 bases and J 3 bases, leaving 12 bases between the germline ends. This CDR3 has 16 residues. Germline V gene data show CDR1 as SGHAT and CDR2 as FQNNGV. The CDR3 coding sequence is TGTGCCAGCAGCTTAGAGGGTCAGGGTGTTGGAAACACCATATATTTT. Translated, it gives CASSLEGQGVGNTIYF.